Presented here are 9 T cell receptor beta chains from one specimen sequenced in a study of regulatory T cells in long-lasting Graves disease. Relying on iRepertoire HTBI primers and Arm-PCR of CDR3 regions, the team built TCR beta libraries. TCRdb processed the multiplex PCR reads anew with MiXCR; each CDR3 protein has one entry. The table has 450,000 to 650,000 distinct CDR3 sequences, around 16% seen once; the top ten hold approximately 25%. As for time point: newly diagnosed GD, antithyroid drugs for less than 3 months. PBMC-derived RNA was used for the TCR library. The same data also contributed to another study, on T cells in Graves' hyperthyroidism and ophthalmopathy.

Sample: peripheral blood mononuclear cells (PBMCs), taken at new diagnosis, from a patient treated with antithyroid drugs. These receptors were taken from a middle-aged woman with Graves disease.

This clonotype was counted at least ten times. The chain has TRBV7-3 and TRBJ2-1; D might be TRBD2 (6 bases). V lost 0 bases and J 1 base, leaving 7 bases between the germline ends. The CDR3 is 15 amino acids. Germline lookup yields CDR1 SGHTA and CDR2 FQGTGA. This CDR3 reads CASSLTRGSYNEQFF. The CDR3 DNA reads as TGTGCCAGCAGCTTAACGCGGGGTTCCTACAATGAGCAGTTCTTC.

This clonotype showed up just a few times. This sequence joins TRBV3-1 and TRBJ1-5; 7 bases map to TRBD1. Trimming cost V 5 bases and J 9 bases; bases outside gene matches: 7. Germline CDR1 LGHDT, CDR2 YNNKEL (reference sequence). CDR3 size: 13 residues. In DNA, the CDR3 is TGTGCCAGCAGCTGGGACAGCAAGGGGCCCCAGCATTTT. It yields the protein CASSWDSKGPQHF.

This clonotype was observed a handful of times. The chain uses TRBV6-1 and TRBJ1-5; perhaps TRBD1 as D (6 bases). The CDR3 sequence is 14 residues long. CDR1 is MNHNS, CDR2 SASEGT, per germline. V lost 7 bases and J lost 4, with 14 bases in between. The CDR3: CASTRQAPNQPQHF. CDR3 DNA: TGTGCCAGCACCCGACAGGCCCCAAATCAGCCCCAGCATTTT.

This clonotype was detected many times. In nucleotides, the CDR3 is TGTGCCTGGAGTGACAGGGGCACTGAAGCTTTCTTT. As protein: CAWSDRGTEAFF. The chain combines TRBV30 with TRBJ1-1; 7 positions agree with TRBD1. In germline, CDR1 is GTSNPN, CDR2 SVGIG (reference sequence). V lost 1 base, J lost 4 bases, and 0 bases stayed unmatched. The CDR3 is 12 residues long. The full variable domain, in which reference TRBV30 and TRBJ1-1 provide the parts outside the CDR3, is SQTIHQWPATLVQPVGSPLSLECTVEGTSNPNLYWYRQAAGRGLQLLFYSVGIGQISSEVPQNLSASRPQDRQFILSSKKLLLSDSGFYLCAWSDRGTEAFFGQGTRLTVV.

The sample holds many counts of this clonotype. The genes are TRBV11-3 and TRBJ2-5; D tentatively fits TRBD1 or TRBD2 (5 bases each). V lost 5 bases, J lost 0 bases, and 16 bases lay in between. The CDR3 is made up of 16 amino acids. Germline V gene data show CDR1 as SGHNT and CDR2 as YENEEA. The CDR3 nucleotides read TGTGCCAGCAGCCCTTACGGGACGATGGACCAAGAGACCCAGTACTTC. As protein: CASSPYGTMDQETQYF.

The chain couples TRBV5-1 to TRBJ2-1, with 9 bases fitting TRBD1. This CDR3 comprises 16 residues. The germline gives CDR1 SGHRS, CDR2 YFSETQ. V gave up 5 bases and J gave up 5 bases; unmatched junction bases: 11. The CDR3 DNA follows: TGCGCCAGCAGTTATACGGACAGGGGTGTGAACAATGAGCAGTTCTTC. Amino acids: CASSYTDRGVNNEQFF.

This clonotype was observed a single time. The gene calls are TRBV5-1 and TRBJ1-1; 8 nucleotides match TRBD1. V lost 7 bases and J lost 2; bases outside the gene matches: 4. Per germline, CDR1 SGHRS and CDR2 YFSETQ. This CDR3 is 13 amino acids long. The CDR3 DNA is TGCGCCAGCGAAGGACAGGGAAACACTGAAGCTTTCTTT. It is translated as CASEGQGNTEAFF.

The V gene is TRBV20-1, the J gene TRBJ2-7; 9 positions match TRBD2. Looked up from germline, CDR1 is DFQATT and CDR2 is SNEGSKA (reference sequence). The CDR3 is 13 amino acids. The trim removed 6 bases at V and 6 bases at J, leaving 9 bases unmatched. The CDR3 nucleotides are TGCAGTGCCTGGGGCGGGGGGGCCTCCGAGCAGTACTTC. Amino acid sequence: CSAWGGGASEQYF.

This clonotype was counted at least ten times. The chain employs TRBV11-2 and TRBJ2-5; 13 nucleotides agree with TRBD2. Trimming took 0 bases from V and 4 from J; bases not matched to a gene: 5. The CDR3 consists of 17 residues. From germline, CDR1 is SGHAT and CDR2 FQNNGV. The DNA of the CDR3 is TGTGCCAGCAGCTTAGATACTAGCGGGGGGGCGCGAGAGACCCAGTACTTC. The encoded protein is CASSLDTSGGARETQYF. Looking up the rest from reference TRBV11-2 and TRBJ2-5 gives the full variable domain: EAGVAQSPRYKIIEKRQSVAFWCNPISGHATLYWYQQILGQGPKLLIQFQNNGVVDDSQLPKDRFSAERLKGVDSTLKIQPAKLEDSAVYLCASSLDTSGGARETQYFGPGTRLLVL.